This entry features one T cell receptor beta chain sequence. What this receptor recognizes is not known. Base qualities were left out, and no much larger clone turns up one base away. TCRbeta CDR3 regions were amplified from genomic DNA using the immunoSEQ Assay, a bias-controlled multiplex PCR. In the source study's methods: The number of nucleated cells in each sample was estimated from the amplification of reference gene primers within the assay. Sequence reads were collapsed and filtered to measure the absolute abundance of every unique TCRbeta CDR3 rearrangement. For each sample, productive Simpson clonality was calculated as the square root of Simpson's diversity index over productive rearrangements. TCRdb retrieved this table from immuneACCESS and kept in-frame rearrangements only. Not all clones are present; in checked studies, unresolved V genes account for under half, and no reason is known for the remainder. That table supplies the V and J calls and clone size; D and trimming were determined from the DNA. The sample table shows about 370,000 clones, and around 89% are seen once. Of the sample, over 0.95% is held by the ten largest clones.

The sample is drawn from a study of blood T cell repertoires in COVID-19 (TCRdb year 2020). General notes on the study: Samples from collaborators originated in the United States, Italy and Spain and spanned both the acute and convalescent phases of COVID-19. The samples were drawn from the first 160 participants of the ongoing ImmuneRACE study and from 950 to 1,500 subjects provided by 6 global collaborators. The material from the prospective study consisted of cDNA or gDNA derived from T cells, B-cell-depleted T cells, or PBMCs. Subjects who had been exposed to COVID-19, were actively infected with it, or had recovered from it provided the deeply sampled blood TCRbeta repertoires that made up the dataset. The repertoires were released in a freely available public database intended as a resource for research on the immune response to SARS-CoV-2. Sample metadata almost always included a de-identified subject ID, COVID-19 status, age in years and sex. Where available, HLA class I and class II types were obtained from metadata supplied by the sample provider rather than from assay-based typing. The research as a whole found: How much clinical and demographic metadata was included differed by source and by participant, and the metadata was provided uncurated.

Participants in the prospective study were enrolled through a virtual design, were aged 18 to 89 years, and lived in under 25 United States geographic areas. Cohort assignment in the prospective study relied on participant-reported clinical history from a screening survey and a study questionnaire. Recovered participants in ImmuneRACE Cohort 3 were defined as having two consecutive negative NP/OP PCR tests, clearance from a healthcare professional, or resolution of symptoms. In the prospective study, whole blood, serum and a nasopharyngeal or oropharyngeal swab were collected from each participant by mobile phlebotomists. Participants in the prospective study had the option to provide additional blood draws and questionnaires over a roughly 2-month period. Prospective study blood samples were shipped either frozen or at room temperature before DNA extraction. Relative to germline, V is 6 bases shorter and J is 1 base shorter, with 21 bases between their ends. From its cysteine to its phenylalanine, the CDR3 spans 17 amino acids. Left in the record is the CDR3 DNA by itself, 51 bases read in frame from the first base. CDR1 and CDR2 are read off the germline V gene as MGHRA and YSYEKL.

The chain uses TRBV4-1 and TRBJ1-1; TRBD1 might be the D gene, on 5 matching bases. The source of this sequence is a man aged 18-30 years who had recovered from COVID-19. The sequencing sample was made of PBMCs or T cells enriched from blood (not recorded which). The DNA sequence is as follows: TGCGCCAGCAGATCCCCTGGAGGGGCCGATGGGAACACTGAAGCTTTCTTT. Its coded protein is CASRSPGGADGNTEAFF.